One sample yielded the 11 T cell receptor beta chains listed below, sequenced in a study of identical twins. Using its own MiXCR run on the 5' RACE reads, TCRdb lists one record per CDR3 protein. The sample yields around 230,000 distinct CDR3 sequences, about 6.7% seen once. The same data also contributed to another study, on T cells expressing NK-cell markers.

The sample consisted of CD8+ T cells sorted from blood. The receptors shown here come from a woman in her late teens or twenties in good health.

The sample holds many counts of this clonotype. This chain connects TRBV20-1 to TRBJ1-1; no reliable D call. CDR3 length: 14 amino acids. V was trimmed by 0 bases and J by 1 base, leaving 9 bases between them. Germline V gene data show CDR1 as DFQATT and CDR2 as SNEGSKA (reference sequence). CDR3 in DNA: TGCAGTGCTAGAGATAGGAGCGCGAACACTGAAGCTTTCTTT. This gives the protein CSARDRSANTEAFF.

In its sample, this clonotype was seen many times. The V call is TRBV3-1, the J call TRBJ2-1; 8 bases are shared with TRBD2. CDR3 size: 18 residues. Per germline, CDR1 LGHDT and CDR2 YNNKEL (reference sequence). J was trimmed by 4 bases and V by 1 base; bases with no gene match: 12. The CDR3 protein is CASSQALAGGPRYNEQFF. For the CDR3, the DNA is TGTGCCAGCAGCCAAGCCCTCGCGGGGGGACCTAGATACAATGAGCAGTTCTTC.

This clonotype has more than one count but fewer than ten. The chain carries TRBV14 and TRBJ1-4; possibly TRBD1 for D (6 bases). Germline V lookup: CDR1 SGHDN, CDR2 FVKESK. This CDR3 has 15 amino acids. V was shortened by 2 bases and J by 10 bases, with 17 bases between the two germline ends. DNA of the CDR3: TGTGCCAGCAGCCAATTACAGGGAGGGATCGGAAAACTGTTTTTT. Translating gives CASSQLQGGIGKLFF.

The table lists this clonotype with many counts. The gene calls are TRBV29-1 and TRBJ2-3; 7 bases fit TRBD2. V was clipped by 4 bases and J by 2 bases; unmatched bases: 9. Germline CDR1 is SQVTM and CDR2 is ANQGSEA. This CDR3 contains 15 residues. Written as DNA, the CDR3 is TGCAGCGTTGTCTGGCCTAGCGGATTCACAGATACGCAGTATTTT. This gives the protein CSVVWPSGFTDTQYF.

This clonotype was recorded many times. V gene TRBV6-6 combines with J gene TRBJ2-7; D unresolved. V was shortened by 6 bases and J by 5 bases, with 11 bases between the two germline ends. The CDR3 sequence is 12 residues long. Germline CDR1 reads MNHNY; CDR2 reads SVGAGI (reference sequence). The CDR3 DNA reads as TGTGCCAGCAGCCTGCCGCGGAACGAGCAGTACTTC. Translated, it gives CASSLPRNEQYF.

This clonotype was counted at least ten times. The chain joins TRBV12-3 or TRBV12-4 to TRBJ2-1, with D perhaps TRBD2 (5 bases). The CDR3 extends over 13 amino acids. The V end was cut by 7 bases, the J end by 8 bases, with 15 bases between. In nucleotides, the CDR3 is TGTGCCAGCACCTTGCGGGCGGACCATGAGCAGTTCTTC. This sequence encodes CASTLRADHEQFF.

This clonotype occurred many times. The CDR3 DNA reads TGTGCCAGCAGCCAAGATCCAGCGGGAGTCACCAATGAGCAGTTCTTC. Translated: CASSQDPAGVTNEQFF. The J gene is TRBJ2-1, the V gene TRBV14, with 8 nucleotides matching TRBD2. The germline gives CDR1 SGHDN, CDR2 FVKESK. CDR3 length: 16 amino acids. The ends lost 0 bases at V and 6 bases at J; junction bases unmatched: 7.

There are a few counts of this clonotype. This chain connects TRBV4-1 to TRBJ2-3, with unresolved D. Germline V gene data show CDR1 as MGHRA and CDR2 as YSYEKL. Trimming stripped 0 bases from V and 0 bases from J, with 13 bases between. The CDR3 is 17 residues long. The CDR3 loop reads CASSQDFARPSTDTQYF. CDR3 sequence (DNA): TGCGCCAGCAGCCAAGATTTTGCTCGCCCTAGCACAGATACGCAGTATTTT.

This clonotype was counted only a few times. The chain links TRBV19 to TRBJ2-1, with 10 bases aligning to TRBD2. Germline V gene sequence: CDR1 LNHDA, CDR2 SQIVND (reference sequence). V was clipped by 5 bases and J by 3 bases; unmatched bases: 4. This CDR3 has 15 amino acids. Written as DNA, the CDR3 is TGTGCCAGTAGTTCCGGGACTAGCGACTACAATGAGCAGTTCTTC. Its protein is CASSSGTSDYNEQFF.

The V and J genes are TRBV11-2 and TRBJ2-3; weak D call: TRBD2 (6 bases). Germline-derived CDR1 and CDR2 are SGHAT and FQNNGV. V gave up 2 bases and J gave up 2 bases, with 14 bases separating them. The CDR3 is 16 amino acids. This chain's CDR3 is CASSLNLGGTTDTQYF. The CDR3 DNA sequence: TGTGCCAGCAGCTTAAATTTGGGGGGAACCACAGATACGCAGTATTTT.

The chain employs TRBV6-6 and TRBJ2-7; D remains ambiguous. V was pared by 6 bases and J by 5 bases, with 14 bases between. This CDR3 has 13 residues. Germline V gene lookup returns CDR1 MNHNY and CDR2 SVGAGI (reference sequence). CDR3 nucleotides: TGTGCCAGCAGCTCCCTCGAGTTCCACGAGCAGTACTTC. Its protein is CASSSLEFHEQYF.